The clone carrying this T cell receptor (beta chain) was observed a single time. Antigen unknown. This record comes from a study of early T cells in non-severe SARS-CoV-2 infection. Whole-study context: The sequenced material was bulk RNA from unsorted whole blood, and its chains were unpaired. Overall study results and limits: Anti-spike CD8 specificities were favored by VDJdb matching, whose results missed private and CD4 specificities.

Tagging with unique molecular identifiers was applied to individual cDNA molecules. MiXCR, run by TCRdb on the 5' RACE reads, gives a single entry per CDR3 protein. The sample yields roughly 80,000 distinct CDR3 sequences, over 9% seen once. The CDR3 sequence is 16 residues long. The V end lost 5 bases, the J end lost 0 bases, and 13 bases lay between the germline ends. The germline CDR1 and CDR2 sequences are SGHAT and FQDESV (reference sequence). Sequences were derived from whole blood, sampled at baseline. The chain recombines TRBV11-1 with TRBJ1-4, with D maybe TRBD1 (5 bases). This clonotype was obtained from an adult who was a healthcare worker with PCR-confirmed SARS-CoV-2 infection or an uninfected control (not recorded which). The CDR3 nucleotides read TGTGCCAGCAGCGTGACAGAAGTTGCAACTAATGAAAAACTGTTTTTT. Protein: CASSVTEVATNEKLFF.